This record covers a single TCR beta chain. The antigen is not known. The study reverse transcribed the entire isolated RNA, so it sequenced expressed TCRB transcripts. Libraries were prepared by immunoSEQ multiplex PCR; TCRdb keeps only in-frame clonotypes and omits some of them. The profile shows around 250,000 clones, roughly a quarter of them singletons. This entry comes from a study of beta chain features in type 1 diabetes. Study in general: Investigators examined 107,917,701 sorted cells across all samples.

The authors sorted CD4+ naive, central memory, regulatory and stem cell-like memory cells via CD45RO/CCR7/CD25/CD127/CD95/CD27. Overall study results and limits: All four CD4+ subsets from Type 1 diabetes patients carried moderately but significantly shorter TCRB CDR3s.

Trimming at V came to 0 bases and at J to 5 bases, leaving 7 bases not matched to a gene. The germline CDR1 and CDR2 sequences are LNHNV and YYDKDF (reference sequence). The CDR3 contains 16 residues. This sequence originates from a woman aged 30 to 39 with type 1 diabetes. The sequenced sample was naive CD4+ T cells from blood. The rearrangement joins TRBV15 to TRBJ2-5; 9 positions agree with TRBD2. CDR3 sequence reads: CATSRDVSGSWETQYF. Here the CDR3 DNA reads TGTGCCACCAGCAGAGATGTTAGCGGGAGTTGGGAGACCCAGTACTTC.